A selection of T cell receptor beta chains follows, all from one sample in a study of cytomegalovirus exposure and HLA in healthy donors. Assay: immunoSEQ multiplex PCR; the TCRdb copy retains only in-frame clones and omits some. The sample shows around 200,000 clones, around 79% of them seen only once. Sequenced material: PBMCs. The origin of the receptors is a woman under 30 in good health and CMV-seronegative. Both conserved end residues are part of each CDR3. The D gene is left open where the match is weak. Only some rows state a clone size, as once, few, many or a class for expanded clones.

>TRBV27|TRBJ1-5|TRBD1|.
CASSEGTGRTINQPQHF
TGTGCCAGCAGTGAAGGGACAGGCCGGACCATCAATCAGCCCCAGCATTTT
>TRBV9|TRBJ2-5|TRBD1|.
CASSKRDRWMQETQYF
TGTGCCAGCAGCAAGAGGGACAGGTGGATGCAAGAGACCCAGTACTTC
>TRBV2|TRBJ1-6|.|.
CASIKVRDGNSPLHF
TGTGCCAGCATCAAGGTCCGGGATGGGAATTCACCCCTCCACTTT
>TRBV30|TRBJ1-1|.|.
CAWSVRGILNTEAFF
TGTGCCTGGAGTGTACGGGGAATTTTGAACACTGAAGCTTTCTTT
>TRBV5-4|TRBJ1-4|.|.
CASSLSPATNEKLFF
TGTGCCAGCAGCTTGAGTCCGGCAACTAATGAAAAACTGTTTTTT
>TRBV19|TRBJ1-6|.|.
CAISSGQPNSPLHF
TGTGCCATCTCATCAGGACAACCTAATTCACCCCTCCACTTT
>TRBV29-1|TRBJ1-4|TRBD1|.
CSVDPGQGNEKLFF
TGCAGCGTTGACCCGGGACAGGGAAATGAAAAACTGTTTTTT
>TRBV4-2|TRBJ2-5|TRBD2|.
CASSQVTLAGMETQYF
TGTGCCAGCAGCCAAGTGACACTAGCGGGGATGGAGACCCAGTACTTC
>TRBV14|TRBJ1-4|TRBD1|once
CASSYSGTGWEKLFF
TGTGCCAGCAGTTATTCCGGGACAGGATGGGAAAAACTGTTTTTT
>TRBV7-9|TRBJ2-3|.|.
CASTTSGDGTQYF
TGTGCCAGCACCACCTCCGGGGATGGGACGCAGTATTTT
>TRBV5-1|TRBJ1-3|.|medium-sized
CASSLTASGNTIYF
TGCGCCAGCAGCTTAACAGCCTCTGGAAACACCATATATTTT
>TRBV5-6|TRBJ2-7|.|.
CASSPTESFYEQYF
TGTGCCAGCAGCCCCACCGAGTCCTTCTACGAGCAGTACTTC
>TRBV19|TRBJ2-7|TRBD2|.
CASSIWSSGRQYHEQYF
TGTGCCAGTAGTATCTGGTCTAGCGGGAGACAATACCACGAGCAGTACTTC
>TRBV18|TRBJ1-4|.|.
CASAFGQGSDEKLFF
TGTGCCAGCGCGTTTGGTCAGGGTTCGGATGAAAAACTGTTTTTT
>TRBV7-9|TRBJ1-3|TRBD1|.
CASSFAGGAVGNTIYF
TGTGCCAGCAGCTTCGCAGGGGGCGCGGTAGGAAACACCATATATTTT
>TRBV19|TRBJ1-5|.|.
CASGQSNQPQHF
TGTGCCAGCGGACAGAGCAATCAGCCCCAGCATTTT
>TRBV7-9|TRBJ2-1|TRBD2|.
CAAIKRTSGSSYNEQFF
TGTGCCGCAATCAAGCGGACTAGCGGGAGCTCCTACAATGAGCAGTTCTTC
>TRBV7-8|TRBJ2-1|TRBD2|once
CASSRLAGGLDEQFF
TGTGCCAGCAGCCGACTAGCGGGAGGTTTGGATGAGCAGTTCTTC
>TRBV27|TRBJ2-5|TRBD2|few
CASRGTSGSETQYF
TGTGCCAGCAGGGGGACTAGCGGGAGTGAGACCCAGTACTTC
>TRBV5-1|TRBJ2-6|TRBD1|few
CASSFQQGTGANVLTF
TGCGCCAGCAGCTTCCAACAGGGGACCGGGGCCAACGTCCTGACTTTC
>TRBV7-9|TRBJ2-3|.|.
CASSLGLGIVTQYF
TGTGCCAGCAGCTTAGGACTAGGAATAGTTACGCAGTATTTT
>TRBV4-1|TRBJ1-1|.|few
CASSQPPGRGARTEAFF
TGCGCCAGCAGCCAACCCCCGGGGAGGGGGGCACGGACTGAAGCTTTCTTT
>TRBV5-5|TRBJ2-7|.|few
CASSLAGERNEQYF
TGTGCCAGCAGCTTGGCGGGGGAGCGGAACGAGCAGTACTTC
>TRBV30|TRBJ1-4|TRBD1|.
CAWSFYRQGRNEKLFF
TGTGCCTGGAGTTTCTACCGACAGGGCCGAAATGAAAAACTGTTTTTT
>TRBV28|TRBJ2-1|TRBD2|once
CASSLPLAGSSYNEQFF
TGTGCCAGCAGTTTACCACTAGCGGGGAGCTCCTACAATGAGCAGTTCTTC
>TRBV10-2|TRBJ2-1|TRBD2|.
CASRAGGAEQFF
TGCGCCAGCAGAGCGGGGGGGGCTGAGCAGTTCTTC
>TRBV6-5|TRBJ2-7|.|.
CASSYLYRPTYEQYF
TGTGCCAGCAGTTATTTGTACAGGCCCACCTACGAGCAGTACTTC
>TRBV5-4|TRBJ1-2|.|.
CASSSLMGGGYTF
TGTGCCAGCAGCTCTCTTATGGGAGGTGGCTACACCTTC
>TRBV5-6|TRBJ1-2|.|once
CASSLQGGYTF
TGTGCCAGCAGCTTACAGGGAGGCTACACCTTC
>TRBV5-1|TRBJ1-6|TRBD1|.
CASSGGQPYNSPLHF
TGCGCCAGCAGCGGGGGACAGCCCTATAATTCACCCCTCCACTTT
>TRBV4-1|TRBJ1-2|TRBD1|.
CASSQDATGTGIYGYTF
TGCGCCAGCAGCCAAGATGCAACCGGGACAGGAATCTATGGCTACACCTTC
>TRBV28|TRBJ1-5|.|.
CASSRDTLSNQPQHF
TGTGCCAGCAGTCGAGACACCCTTAGCAATCAGCCCCAGCATTTT
>TRBV6-1|TRBJ1-4|TRBD1|few
CASSEQTGENEKLFF
TGTGCCAGCAGTGAACAGACAGGGGAAAATGAAAAACTGTTTTTT
>TRBV20-1|TRBJ2-2|.|.
CSAGSPGELFF
TGCAGTGCTGGTAGCCCCGGGGAGCTGTTTTTT
>TRBV5-4|TRBJ1-1|.|.
CASSQEQGVSTEAFF
TGTGCCAGCAGCCAGGAACAGGGAGTGAGCACTGAAGCTTTCTTT
>TRBV5-1|TRBJ2-2|TRBD1|.
CASSFRAGTANTGELFF
TGCGCCAGCAGCTTTCGGGCCGGGACAGCGAACACCGGGGAGCTGTTTTTT
>TRBV7-9|TRBJ2-7|.|.
CASSLSYSEQYF
TGTGCCAGCAGCTTAAGTTACTCCGAGCAGTACTTC
>TRBV6-6|TRBJ1-3|TRBD1|.
CASSYSQGSGNTIYF
TGTGCCAGCAGTTACTCACAGGGGTCAGGAAACACCATATATTTT
>TRBV27|TRBJ1-1|.|once
CASSYVGRTEAFF
TGTGCCAGCAGTTACGTGGGGAGGACTGAAGCTTTCTTT
>TRBV14|TRBJ2-1|TRBD2|.
CASSFTRGAYNEQFF
TGTGCCAGCAGCTTTACGCGGGGGGCTTACAATGAGCAGTTCTTC
>TRBV28|TRBJ1-1|TRBD1|few
CVSGQGVEAFF
TGTGTCTCGGGACAGGGGGTCGAAGCTTTCTTT
>TRBV5-4|TRBJ2-3|TRBD1|.
CASSPGQGGTTDTQYF
TGTGCCAGCAGCCCGGGACAGGGGGGCACAACAGATACGCAGTATTTT
>TRBV27|TRBJ2-3|.|once
CASSLLAGGGPDTQYF
TGTGCCAGCAGTTTATTAGCCGGAGGGGGCCCAGATACGCAGTATTTT
>TRBV5-1|TRBJ1-1|TRBD1|.
CASSYGQGEEAFF
TGCGCCAGCAGCTATGGACAGGGGGAAGAAGCTTTCTTT
>TRBV9|TRBJ2-7|TRBD1|.
CASSVETGTGSYEQYF
TGTGCCAGCAGCGTAGAAACCGGGACAGGGAGCTACGAGCAGTACTTC
>TRBV27|TRBJ2-7|TRBD1|.
CASSLGQGFGYEQYF
TGTGCCAGCAGTTTGGGACAGGGTTTCGGCTACGAGCAGTACTTC
>TRBV5-4|TRBJ2-3|TRBD2|.
CASSPGGSTRDTQYF
TGTGCCAGCAGCCCGGGGGGGTCTACGAGAGATACGCAGTATTTT
>TRBV25-1|TRBJ1-5|TRBD1|.
CASGDSQGNQPQHF
TGTGCCAGTGGGGACAGTCAGGGTAATCAGCCCCAGCATTTT
>TRBV19|TRBJ2-7|.|.
CASRQGPEQYF
TGTGCCAGTAGACAGGGCCCCGAGCAGTACTTC
>TRBV15|TRBJ2-2|TRBD1|.
CATSSFGTGGSGGELFF
TGTGCCACCAGCAGTTTTGGGACAGGGGGCTCTGGCGGGGAGCTGTTTTTT
>TRBV21-1|TRBJ2-7|.|.
CASSALARNEQYF
TGTGCCAGCAGCGCACTTGCGCGGAACGAGCAGTACTTC
>TRBV5-4|TRBJ1-4|TRBD1|once
CASSLASGTENEKLFF
TGTGCCAGCAGCTTAGCCTCCGGGACAGAGAATGAAAAACTGTTTTTT
>TRBV6-1|TRBJ1-1|.|.
CASGEPPYTEAFF
TGTGCCAGCGGAGAGCCACCTTACACTGAAGCTTTCTTT
>TRBV9|TRBJ2-3|.|.
CASSETSGPDTQYF
TGTGCCAGCAGCGAGACGTCAGGGCCCGATACGCAGTATTTT
>TRBV5-6|TRBJ2-1|.|.
CASSLTRGYNEQFF
TGTGCCAGCAGCTTGACTCGAGGCTACAATGAGCAGTTCTTC